The entry that follows covers one T cell receptor beta chain sequence. Germline V gene data show CDR1 as KGHSY and CDR2 as FQNENV. CDR3 size: 18 residues. V lost 2 bases, J lost 7 bases, and 14 bases stayed unmatched. The sample is drawn from a study of blood T cell repertoires in COVID-19. Turning to the study itself: Samples came from the United States, Italy and Spain, spanning acute and convalescent COVID-19. Sources were T cells, B-cell-depleted T cells, or PBMCs; the material itself was cDNA or gDNA.

In the original processing: Amplification from reference gene primers served as the basis for estimated nucleated cell counts. Assay: immunoSEQ multiplex PCR; the TCRdb copy retains only in-frame clones and omits some. The DNA gave D and trimming, while V, J and clone size come from that table. The table has a few hundred thousand clones, about 89% seen once; the top ten hold 5% to 7%. The sample was peripheral blood. The sequence was collected from a man aged 18-30 years who had recovered from COVID-19. V gene TRBV16 combines with J gene TRBJ2-1, with 10 bases identical to TRBD2. In nucleotides, the CDR3 is TGTGCCAGCAGCCAAGAGTTGGCTAGCGGGAGTCAGGGGAATGAGCAGTTCTTC. It specifies CASSQELASGSQGNEQFF.